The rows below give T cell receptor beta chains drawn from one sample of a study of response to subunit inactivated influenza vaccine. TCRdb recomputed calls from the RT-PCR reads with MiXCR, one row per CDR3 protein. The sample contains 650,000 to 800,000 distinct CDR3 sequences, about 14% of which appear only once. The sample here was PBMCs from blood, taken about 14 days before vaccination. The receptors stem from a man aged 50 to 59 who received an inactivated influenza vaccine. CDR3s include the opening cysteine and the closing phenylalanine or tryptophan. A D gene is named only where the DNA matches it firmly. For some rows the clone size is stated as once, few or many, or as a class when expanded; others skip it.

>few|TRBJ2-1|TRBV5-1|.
TGCGCCAGCAGCTTGACGGGGCACTCCTACAATGAGCAGTTCTTC
CASSLTGHSYNEQFF
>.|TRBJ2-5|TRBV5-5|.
TGTGCCAGCAGCTTGGGACAGGGAGGGGGTAGAGAGACCCAGTACTTC
CASSLGQGGGRETQYF
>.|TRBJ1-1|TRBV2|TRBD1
TGTGCCAGCCCTGCTCTGACAGGGGGCGCGCGAGCTTTCTTT
CASPALTGGARAFF
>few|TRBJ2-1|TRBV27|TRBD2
TGTGCCAGCAGTTTACTAGCGGGAAGATACAATGAGCAGTTCTTC
CASSLLAGRYNEQFF
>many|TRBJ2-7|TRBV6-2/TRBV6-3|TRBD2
TGTGCCAGCAGTCCCGGCCTCCTGAAACTAGCGGCCCCACTTGAGCAGTACTTC
CASSPGLLKLAAPLEQYF
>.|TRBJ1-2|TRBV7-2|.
TGTGCCAGCAGCTTAGTCTCAGGGGCAAACTATGGCTACACCTTC
CASSLVSGANYGYTF
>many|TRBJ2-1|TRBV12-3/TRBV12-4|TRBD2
TGTGCCAGCAGGCCAACTAGCGGGAGGACGGATGAGCAGTTCTTC
CASRPTSGRTDEQFF
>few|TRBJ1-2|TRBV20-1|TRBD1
TGCATTGGGACAGAGCAAAACTATGGCTACACCTTC
CIGTEQNYGYTF
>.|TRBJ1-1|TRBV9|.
TGTGCCAGCAGCGTAGCGGCAGGGTCCACTGAAGCTTTCTTT
CASSVAAGSTEAFF
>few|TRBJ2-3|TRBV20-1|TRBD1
TGCAGTGCTAGCGGGACAGGGGGCGTCACAGATACGCAGTATTTT
CSASGTGGVTDTQYF
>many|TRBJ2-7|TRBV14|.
TGTGCCAGCAGCTTACACAGGTTTTACGAGCAGTACTTC
CASSLHRFYEQYF
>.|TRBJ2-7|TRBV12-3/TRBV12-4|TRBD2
TGTGCCAGCAGCGGCGGCACTAGCGGGGGTTACGAGCAGTACTTC
CASSGGTSGGYEQYF
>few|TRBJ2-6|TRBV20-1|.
TGCAGTGCTAGAGATGGGTTTGGGCGGAGAAGCTCTGGGGCCAACGTCCTGACTTTC
CSARDGFGRRSSGANVLTF
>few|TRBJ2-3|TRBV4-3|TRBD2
TGCGCCAGCAGCCAAGATGGGAGCGGGGGGATCCCAGATACGCAGTATTTT
CASSQDGSGGIPDTQYF
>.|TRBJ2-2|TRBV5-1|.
TGCGCCAGCAGCTTTGAAGTCACCGGGGAGCTGTTTTTT
CASSFEVTGELFF
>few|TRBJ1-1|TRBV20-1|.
TGCAGTGCTAGAGAAATGGGGGGCACTGAAGCTTTCTTT
CSAREMGGTEAFF
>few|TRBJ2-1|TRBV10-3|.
TGTGCCATCAGTGACAGGGAGAATGAGCAGTTCTTC
CAISDRENEQFF
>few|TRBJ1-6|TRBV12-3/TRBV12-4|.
TGTGCCAGCAGTCGTAGTTCACCCCTCCACTTT
CASSRSSPLHF
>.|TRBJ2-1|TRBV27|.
TGTGCCAGCAGTTTATCAGCGGCGACTTCCTACAATGAGCAGTTCTTC
CASSLSAATSYNEQFF
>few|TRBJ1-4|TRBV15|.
TGTGCCACCAGCAGAGGTCCGACTGATTTGAATGAAAAACTGTTTTTT
CATSRGPTDLNEKLFF
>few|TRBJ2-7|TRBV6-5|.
TGTGCCAGCAGTTACGATCAGCGCGCCTACGAGCAGTACTTC
CASSYDQRAYEQYF
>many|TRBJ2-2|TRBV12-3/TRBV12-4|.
TGTGCCAGCAGCCCGGACTGGTTAAATCCCGGGGAGCTGTTTTTT
CASSPDWLNPGELFF
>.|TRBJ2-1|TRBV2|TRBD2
TGTGCCAGCAGCGACCCGGCGGGAGGGCTTTACAATGAGCAGTTCTTC
CASSDPAGGLYNEQFF
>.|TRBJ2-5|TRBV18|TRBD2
TGTGCCAGCTCACCCGGACTAGCGGGGGGAATCCAAGAGACCCAGTACTTC
CASSPGLAGGIQETQYF
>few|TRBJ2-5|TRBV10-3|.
TGTGCCATCAGTGACCCAGGGGCCGGATGGGCCCAGTACTTC
CAISDPGAGWAQYF
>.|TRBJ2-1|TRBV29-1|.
TGCAGCGTTGAGGGCCCACTTCACAATGAGCAGTTCTTC
CSVEGPLHNEQFF
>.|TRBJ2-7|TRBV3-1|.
TGTGCCAGCTGCCAAGATTCGGGAACCTACGAGCAGTACTTC
CASCQDSGTYEQYF
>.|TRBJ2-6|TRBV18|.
TGTGCCAGCTCACCATCCCAGCTTTCTGGGGCCAACGTCCTGACTTTC
CASSPSQLSGANVLTF
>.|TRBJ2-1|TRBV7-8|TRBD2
TGTGCCAGCAGCTTAGCCCCGGGACTAGCCACACGGGGGGAGCAGTTCTTC
CASSLAPGLATRGEQFF
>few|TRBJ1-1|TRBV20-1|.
TGCAGTGCCATCACAGGGACCTGGCCCGAAGCTTTCTTT
CSAITGTWPEAFF
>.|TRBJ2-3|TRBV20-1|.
TGCAGTGCTAGTATCGGGGGAGATACGCAGTATTTT
CSASIGGDTQYF
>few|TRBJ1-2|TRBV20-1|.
TGCAGTGCTAGAGGTATAGGAAACGACTATGGCTACACCTTC
CSARGIGNDYGYTF
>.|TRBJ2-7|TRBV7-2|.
TGTGCCAGCAGCCAACAGACCTACGAGCAGTACTTC
CASSQQTYEQYF
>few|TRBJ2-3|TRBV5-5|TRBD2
TGTGCCAGCAGCTTGGGCAAGCGGGATATCCGTTCAGATACGCAGTATTTT
CASSLGKRDIRSDTQYF
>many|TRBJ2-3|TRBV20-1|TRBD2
TGCAGTGCTTCCACAGACATGACTAGCGGGGAAGCAGATACGCAGTATTTT
CSASTDMTSGEADTQYF
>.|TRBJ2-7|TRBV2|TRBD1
TGTGCCAGCACTCCCGGGACAGGGTCCTACGAGCAGTACTTC
CASTPGTGSYEQYF
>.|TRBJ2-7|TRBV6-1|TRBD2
TGTGCCAGCACCGTGGTAGCGGGAGGGGGTTACGAGCAGTACTTC
CASTVVAGGGYEQYF
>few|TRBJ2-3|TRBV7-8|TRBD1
TGTGCCAGCAGCTTAGCGGAGGGACAGGGCACAGATACGCAGTATTTT
CASSLAEGQGTDTQYF
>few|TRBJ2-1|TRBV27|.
TGTGCCAGCAGTTTGTCGATTCGGGGCCATGAGCAGTTCTTC
CASSLSIRGHEQFF
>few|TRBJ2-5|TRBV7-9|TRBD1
TGTGCCAGCAGTAAAGGCCATAGGACAGGACGTCAGGAGACCCAGTACTTC
CASSKGHRTGRQETQYF